The T cell receptor (beta chain) described here comes from a study of cytomegalovirus exposure and HLA in healthy donors. With 2 bases removed from V and 4 bases from J, the gap between germline ends came to 16 bases. Germline loops: CDR1 SGHTA, CDR2 FQGTGA. The CDR3 sequence is 16 residues long. As concerns this clone: No antigen is known for it.

The study, taken as a whole, reports: High specificity and sensitivity for cytomegalovirus status were reported for the classifier. TCR beta sequences reportedly predicted most subjects' HLA-A and HLA-B alleles accurately. Earlier findings revealed that most TCR beta V segments proved productive either about 87% or about 30% of the time.

In the PCR, 60 Vbeta and 13 Jbeta primers were used. Authors' processing steps: An analysis that came later counted roughly 80 million unique TCR beta chains, around 12 million shared. TCRdb's table, derived via immunoSEQ multiplex PCR, lists solely in-frame clones and lacks some. V and J calls and clone size are those listed in that table; D and trimming were worked out from the DNA. The sample contains some 80,000 clones, about 78% of which appear only once. V usage is TRBV7-3 and J usage is TRBJ2-3; tentatively, D is TRBD2 (6 bases). Sequenced material: PBMCs. The sequence derives from a man aged 50 to 60 in good health and CMV-seronegative. CDR3 amino acids: CASSLSAGRNSDTQYF. DNA of the CDR3: TGTGCCAGCAGCTTATCGGCGGGACGGAATTCAGATACGCAGTATTTT. Full variable domain (outside the CDR3, taken from reference TRBV7-3 and TRBJ2-3): GAGVSQTPSNKVTEKGKYVELRCDPISGHTALYWYRQSLGQGPEFLIYFQGTGAADDSGLPNDRFFAVRPEGSVSTLKIQRTERGDSAVYLCASSLSAGRNSDTQYFGPGTRLTVL.